The T cell receptor (beta chain) under discussion was sequenced for a study of blood T cell repertoires in COVID-19. Study-level information: From the United States, Italy and Spain came samples of acute and convalescent COVID-19. Sources were T cells, B-cell-depleted T cells, or PBMCs; the material itself was cDNA or gDNA.

In the original workflow: Researchers report that nucleated cell counts were estimated from reference gene primer amplification. Only in-frame clones appear in the TCRdb table, and some are missing; sequencing was by immunoSEQ multiplex PCR. The DNA gave D and trimming, while V, J and clone size come from that table. This table has some 85,000 clones, 75% to 90% appearing once. The germline V and J ends were trimmed by 8 bases and 6 bases, with 17 bases remaining between them. The CDR3 totals 14 residues. In germline, CDR1 is MNHEY, CDR2 SVGAGI. This clone appeared once. The specimen was peripheral blood. The chain recombines TRBV6-5 with TRBJ2-1; possibly TRBD1 for D (6 bases). This clonotype was sampled from a woman over 75 with acute or convalescent COVID-19. CDR3 nucleotides: TGTGCCAGCGGGGCCCAGGACAGTCTCAATGAGCAGTTCTTC. This encodes CASGAQDSLNEQFF.